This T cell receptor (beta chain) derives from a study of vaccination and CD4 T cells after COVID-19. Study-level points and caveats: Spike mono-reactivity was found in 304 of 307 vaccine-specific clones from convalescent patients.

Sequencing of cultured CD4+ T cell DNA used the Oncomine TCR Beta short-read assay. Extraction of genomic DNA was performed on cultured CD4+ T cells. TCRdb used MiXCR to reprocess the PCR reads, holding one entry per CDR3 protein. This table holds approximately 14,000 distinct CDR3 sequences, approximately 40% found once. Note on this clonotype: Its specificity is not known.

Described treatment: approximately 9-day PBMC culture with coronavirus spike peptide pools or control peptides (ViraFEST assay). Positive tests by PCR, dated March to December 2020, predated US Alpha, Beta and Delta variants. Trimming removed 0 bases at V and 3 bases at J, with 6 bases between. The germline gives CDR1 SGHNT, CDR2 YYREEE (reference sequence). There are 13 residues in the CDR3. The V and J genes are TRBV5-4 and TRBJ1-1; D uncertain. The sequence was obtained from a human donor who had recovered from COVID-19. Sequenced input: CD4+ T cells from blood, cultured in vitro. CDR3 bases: TGTGCCAGCAGCTTGGCCCGTGACACTGAAGCTTTCTTT. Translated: CASSLARDTEAFF.